A single sample gave rise to the 9 T cell receptor beta chains below, sequenced in a study of T cells in Graves' hyperthyroidism and ophthalmopathy. Amplified regions were TCR beta CDR3 sequences from RNA transcripts. In the first-round RT-PCR of the TCR CDR3, the HTBI primer set was used. TCRdb recomputed calls from the multiplex PCR reads with MiXCR, one row per CDR3 protein. The table includes roughly 630,000 distinct CDR3 sequences, approximately 14% detected once. The sequenced sample was blood. The receptor source for this set is a woman in her 30s with Graves' hyperthyroidism.

The sample holds a few counts of this clonotype. The CDR3 DNA reads TGTGCCAGCAGTTCAGGGGGACAGAATGAAAAACTGTTTTTT. It specifies CASSSGGQNEKLFF. The chain is built from TRBV27 and TRBJ1-4; the match to TRBD1 covers 7 bases. CDR1 is MNHEY, CDR2 SMNVEV, per germline (reference sequence). This CDR3 is built from 14 residues. Unmatched junction bases numbered 4, after V lost 4 bases and J lost 5 bases.

The chain joins TRBV29-1 to TRBJ1-3; 9 bases are shared with TRBD1. Germline V lookup: CDR1 SQVTM, CDR2 ANQGSEA. The J segment lost 2 bases and the V segment lost 4 bases, leaving 0 bases of the junction unmatched. This CDR3 is built from 13 residues. The CDR3 coding sequence is TGCAGCGTTGGGACAGGGGCTGGAAACACCATATATTTT. Protein sequence: CSVGTGAGNTIYF. The full variable domain, rest sourced from reference TRBV29-1 and TRBJ1-3, is SAVISQKPSRDICQRGTSLTIQCQVDSQVTMMFWYRQQPGQSLTLIATANQGSEATYESGFVIDKFPISRPNLTFSTLTVSNMSPEDSSIYLCSVGTGAGNTIYFGEGSWLTVV.

Ten or more counts support this clonotype. V is TRBV27 and J is TRBJ2-2, with 10 bases lining up with TRBD2. This CDR3 has 17 amino acids. The junction had 13 bases not matched to a gene; V was cut back by 7 bases and J by 5 bases. Germline V lookup: CDR1 MNHEY, CDR2 SMNVEV (reference sequence). The CDR3 DNA follows: TGTGCCAGCACTAGCGGGAGAGAGCACGGGGGTACCGGGGAGCTGTTTTTT. This encodes CASTSGREHGGTGELFF.

The gene calls are TRBV10-2 and TRBJ2-7; TRBD2 might be the D (6 bases). The CDR3 runs 14 residues. The V and J ends lost 6 bases and 3 bases respectively, with 15 bases between them. Per germline, CDR1 WSHSY and CDR2 SAAADI. As DNA, the CDR3 is TGCGCCAGCAGGCCCGGCGCGGGGATCTACGAGCAGTACTTC. Its protein product is CASRPGAGIYEQYF.

The table lists this clonotype with many counts. This rearrangement joins TRBV7-2 to TRBJ1-6; D might be TRBD1 (5 bases). CDR3 length: 15 residues. Trimming shortened V by 6 bases and J by 10 bases, and 19 bases separated the two germline ends. Germline V gene lookup returns CDR1 SGHTA and CDR2 FQGNSA. CDR3 sequence: CASSSQGPPGSPLHF. Here the CDR3 DNA reads TGTGCCAGCAGTTCTCAGGGTCCGCCAGGGTCACCCCTCCACTTT.

The chain has TRBV7-2 and TRBJ1-6; tentatively, D is TRBD1 (6 bases). Germline assignment: CDR1 SGHTA and CDR2 FQGNSA. This CDR3 has 15 residues. Trimming shortened V by 6 bases and J by 10 bases, and 19 bases separated the two germline ends. The CDR3 DNA sequence: TGTGCCAGCAGAGAATGGGGGCAGGGCGGCTCACCCCTCCACTTT. Encoded protein: CASREWGQGGSPLHF.

This clonotype was observed at least ten times. The chain links TRBV28 to TRBJ2-1, with 8 bases matching TRBD2. The germline V gene has CDR1 MDHEN and CDR2 SYDVKM. J gave up 5 bases and V 3 bases, and 15 bases lay outside the gene matches. The CDR3 totals 18 residues. The CDR3 reads CASSLKSLWREEDNEQFF. In nucleotides, the CDR3 is TGTGCCAGCAGTTTGAAGTCGCTTTGGCGGGAGGAAGACAATGAGCAGTTCTTC.

The sample holds many counts of this clonotype. The chain carries TRBV10-3 and TRBJ2-1; 8 nucleotides line up with TRBD2. CDR1 and CDR2 from the germline V gene are ENHRY and SYGVKD. Unmatched junction bases numbered 9, after V lost 7 bases and J lost 1 base. The CDR3 totals 16 residues. CDR3 in amino acids: CAIKLSGGPSYNEQFF. CDR3 in DNA: TGTGCCATCAAATTGTCGGGGGGGCCATCCTACAATGAGCAGTTCTTC.

The V gene is TRBV3-1, the J gene TRBJ1-1; D remains unclear. Between the trimmed V and J ends, which lost 4 bases and 1 base, there was a span of 10 bases. There are 14 residues in the CDR3. The germline gives CDR1 LGHDT, CDR2 YNNKEL (reference sequence). DNA of the CDR3: TGTGCCAGCAGCCCCCGAGAGGCGAACACTGAAGCTTTCTTT. Protein product: CASSPREANTEAFF.